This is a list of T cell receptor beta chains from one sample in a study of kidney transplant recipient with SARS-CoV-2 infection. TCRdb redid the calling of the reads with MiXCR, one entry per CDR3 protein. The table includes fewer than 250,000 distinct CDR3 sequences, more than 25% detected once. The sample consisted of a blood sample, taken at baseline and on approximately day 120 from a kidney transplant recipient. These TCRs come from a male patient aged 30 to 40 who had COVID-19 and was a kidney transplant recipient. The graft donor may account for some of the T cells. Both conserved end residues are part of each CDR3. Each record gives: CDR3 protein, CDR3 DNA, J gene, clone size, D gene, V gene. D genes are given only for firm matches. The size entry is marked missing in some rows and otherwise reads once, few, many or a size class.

CDR3 protein: CASRSREDNDQFF
CDR3 DNA: TGTGCCAGCAGGTCTAGGGAGGATAATGATCAGTTCTTC
J gene: TRBJ2-1
clone size: .
D gene: .
V gene: TRBV2

CDR3 protein: CASSPRIHEGKTYGYTF
CDR3 DNA: TGTGCCAGCAGCCCTCGCATTCACGAGGGAAAGACCTATGGCTACACCTTC
J gene: TRBJ1-2
clone size: many
D gene: .
V gene: TRBV7-1

CDR3 protein: CASPFSVPGKTYGYTF
CDR3 DNA: TGTGCCAGCCCGTTCTCCGTACCAGGAAAGACCTATGGCTACACCTTC
J gene: TRBJ1-2
clone size: many
D gene: .
V gene: TRBV5-4

CDR3 protein: CASSLGPGRSYEQYF
CDR3 DNA: TGTGCCAGCAGTTTAGGTCCGGGCAGGTCCTACGAGCAGTACTTC
J gene: TRBJ2-7
clone size: many
D gene: .
V gene: TRBV12-3/TRBV12-4

CDR3 protein: CASSFQGSNQPQHF
CDR3 DNA: TGTGCCAGCAGTTTCCAGGGGAGCAATCAGCCCCAGCATTTT
J gene: TRBJ1-5
clone size: many
D gene: .
V gene: TRBV27

CDR3 protein: CASSVRIGRRKTYGYTF
CDR3 DNA: TGCGCCAGCAGCGTAAGAATAGGACGTCGAAAGACCTATGGCTACACCTTC
J gene: TRBJ1-2
clone size: many
D gene: .
V gene: TRBV4-3

CDR3 protein: CAISGGSGTGEGNQPQHF
CDR3 DNA: TGTGCCATCAGTGGGGGATCCGGGACAGGGGAGGGCAATCAGCCCCAGCATTTT
J gene: TRBJ1-5
clone size: many
D gene: TRBD1
V gene: TRBV10-3

CDR3 protein: CARSESVGLAGWYEQFF
CDR3 DNA: TGTGCCCGGAGTGAATCAGTTGGGCTAGCTGGTTGGTATGAGCAGTTCTTC
J gene: TRBJ2-1
clone size: .
D gene: .
V gene: TRBV30

CDR3 protein: CASSLGFPTEAFF
CDR3 DNA: TGTGCCAGCAGCTTGGGTTTCCCCACTGAAGCTTTCTTT
J gene: TRBJ1-1
clone size: many
D gene: .
V gene: TRBV5-6

CDR3 protein: CASSSLRQGAGELFF
CDR3 DNA: TGCGCCAGCAGCTCGCTTAGACAGGGGGCCGGGGAGCTGTTTTTT
J gene: TRBJ2-2
clone size: .
D gene: TRBD1
V gene: TRBV5-1

CDR3 protein: CASRLARAGSTDTQYF
CDR3 DNA: TGTGCCAGCAGATTAGCGAGGGCGGGGAGCACAGATACGCAGTATTTT
J gene: TRBJ2-3
clone size: .
D gene: .
V gene: TRBV7-8

CDR3 protein: CASSELGANTEAFF
CDR3 DNA: TGTGCCAGCAGTGAGCTAGGGGCGAACACTGAAGCTTTCTTT
J gene: TRBJ1-1
clone size: many
D gene: .
V gene: TRBV2

CDR3 protein: CASSYDNCIGKTYGYTF
CDR3 DNA: TGTGCCAGCAGTTATGACAACTGCATCGGAAAGACCTATGGCTACACCTTC
J gene: TRBJ1-2
clone size: many
D gene: .
V gene: TRBV6-2/TRBV6-3

CDR3 protein: CASSYGFPISIRTEAFF
CDR3 DNA: TGTGCCAGCAGCTATGGTTTTCCCATTTCAATTCGCACTGAAGCTTTCTTT
J gene: TRBJ1-1
clone size: many
D gene: .
V gene: TRBV3-1

CDR3 protein: CASSGSQESGELFF
CDR3 DNA: TGCGCCAGCAGTGGGTCGCAAGAATCCGGGGAGCTGTTTTTT
J gene: TRBJ2-2
clone size: .
D gene: .
V gene: TRBV10-1

CDR3 protein: CASSTLDRDGKTYGYTF
CDR3 DNA: TGTGCCAGCAGCACGCTTGACAGAGACGGAAAGACCTATGGCTACACCTTC
J gene: TRBJ1-2
clone size: many
D gene: .
V gene: TRBV7-2

CDR3 protein: CGNHRRITQSRANVLTF
CDR3 DNA: TGTGGCAATCACCGGAGGATAACACAAAGTCGGGCCAACGTCCTGACTTTC
J gene: TRBJ2-6
clone size: many
D gene: .
V gene: TRBV8-2

CDR3 protein: CASTPQWTGGYTF
CDR3 DNA: TGTGCCAGTACCCCACAGTGGACAGGAGGCTACACCTTC
J gene: TRBJ1-2
clone size: .
D gene: TRBD1
V gene: TRBV19

CDR3 protein: CASSGGLADTYNEQFF
CDR3 DNA: TGTGCCAGCAGCGGGGGACTAGCGGATACCTACAATGAGCAGTTCTTC
J gene: TRBJ2-1
clone size: many
D gene: TRBD2
V gene: TRBV2

CDR3 protein: CASSWAGHEGKTYGYTF
CDR3 DNA: TGTGCCAGCAGCTGGGCCGGTCACGAGGGAAAGACCTATGGCTACACCTTC
J gene: TRBJ1-2
clone size: many
D gene: .
V gene: TRBV7-1

CDR3 protein: CSVAVGLGPYERYF
CDR3 DNA: TGCAGCGTGGCTGTTGGACTAGGACCGTACGAGCGGTACTTC
J gene: TRBJ2-7
clone size: .
D gene: TRBD2
V gene: TRBV29-1

CDR3 protein: CASSLECPIWKTYGYTF
CDR3 DNA: TGTGCCAGCAGCCTTGAATGTCCCATTTGGAAGACCTATGGCTACACCTTC
J gene: TRBJ1-2
clone size: .
D gene: .
V gene: TRBV3-1

CDR3 protein: CASSYSSQGFYGYTF
CDR3 DNA: TGTGCCAGCAGTTACTCGAGTCAGGGTTTCTATGGCTACACCTTC
J gene: TRBJ1-2
clone size: many
D gene: .
V gene: TRBV6-2/TRBV6-3

CDR3 protein: CASSTYRASHNEQFF
CDR3 DNA: TGTGCCAGCAGCACCTACAGGGCCTCCCACAATGAGCAGTTCTTC
J gene: TRBJ2-1
clone size: .
D gene: .
V gene: TRBV7-2

CDR3 protein: CASSPPGGEQCF
CDR3 DNA: TGTGCCAGCTCACCACCCGGAGGTGAGCAGTGCTTC
J gene: TRBJ2-7
clone size: .
D gene: .
V gene: TRBV18

CDR3 protein: CASSVFRKDGKTYGYTF
CDR3 DNA: TGTGCCAGCAGCGTGTTCCGCAAAGACGGAAAGACCTATGGCTACACCTTC
J gene: TRBJ1-2
clone size: .
D gene: .
V gene: TRBV7-2

CDR3 protein: CARSMEVVRKTYGYTF
CDR3 DNA: TGTGCCAGATCTATGGAAGTGGTGAGAAAGACCTATGGCTACACCTTC
J gene: TRBJ1-2
clone size: many
D gene: .
V gene: TRBV5-3

CDR3 protein: CASKARSVRKTYGYTF
CDR3 DNA: TGCGCCAGCAAAGCAAGATCGGTTCGAAAGACCTATGGCTACACCTTC
J gene: TRBJ1-2
clone size: many
D gene: .
V gene: TRBV5-1

CDR3 protein: CASSTQYDLGKTYGYTF
CDR3 DNA: TGTGCCAGCAGCACGCAGTACGATCTCGGAAAGACCTATGGCTACACCTTC
J gene: TRBJ1-2
clone size: many
D gene: .
V gene: TRBV11-3

CDR3 protein: CASSWTDQETQYF
CDR3 DNA: TGTGCCAGCAGCTGGACAGACCAAGAGACCCAGTACTTC
J gene: TRBJ2-5
clone size: few
D gene: .
V gene: TRBV7-9

CDR3 protein: CASSPLEAGGLGETQYF
CDR3 DNA: TGTGCCAGCAGCCCCCTCGAAGCGGGAGGCCTCGGAGAGACCCAGTACTTC
J gene: TRBJ2-5
clone size: many
D gene: TRBD2
V gene: TRBV7-6

CDR3 protein: CASSYQCTAGKTYGYTF
CDR3 DNA: TGTGCCAGCAGTTACCAGTGCACAGCAGGAAAGACCTATGGCTACACCTTC
J gene: TRBJ1-2
clone size: many
D gene: .
V gene: TRBV12-3/TRBV12-4

CDR3 protein: CASSLLGLGYEQYF
CDR3 DNA: TGTGCCAGCAGTTTATTGGGTCTAGGCTACGAGCAGTACTTC
J gene: TRBJ2-7
clone size: many
D gene: .
V gene: TRBV27

CDR3 protein: CASRGVGQGNTEAFF
CDR3 DNA: TGTGCCAGCAGGGGGGTGGGACAGGGGAACACTGAAGCTTTCTTT
J gene: TRBJ1-1
clone size: many
D gene: TRBD1
V gene: TRBV6-5

CDR3 protein: CASSFPGALSEQYF
CDR3 DNA: TGTGCCAGCAGTTTCCCTGGGGCACTTAGCGAGCAGTACTTC
J gene: TRBJ2-7
clone size: many
D gene: .
V gene: TRBV28

CDR3 protein: CASSEWVATVMQDTQYF
CDR3 DNA: TGTGCCAGCAGTGAATGGGTAGCTACAGTCATGCAAGATACGCAGTATTTT
J gene: TRBJ2-3
clone size: many
D gene: .
V gene: TRBV21-1

CDR3 protein: CASGSGQGKSLADTQYF
CDR3 DNA: TGTGCCAGTGGTTCGGGACAGGGGAAGTCCCTCGCAGATACGCAGTATTTT
J gene: TRBJ2-3
clone size: few
D gene: TRBD1
V gene: TRBV19

CDR3 protein: CASSINRDNEQYF
CDR3 DNA: TGTGCCAGCAGCATAAACAGGGATAACGAGCAGTACTTC
J gene: TRBJ2-7
clone size: .
D gene: .
V gene: TRBV7-3

CDR3 protein: CASSGGTSGSDSYEQYF
CDR3 DNA: TGCGCCAGCAGCGGGGGGACTAGCGGGAGTGACTCCTACGAGCAGTACTTC
J gene: TRBJ2-7
clone size: many
D gene: TRBD2
V gene: TRBV5-1

CDR3 protein: CASSPGGWEQYF
CDR3 DNA: TGTGCCAGCAGTCCTGGCGGTTGGGAGCAGTACTTC
J gene: TRBJ2-7
clone size: many
D gene: .
V gene: TRBV6-8

CDR3 protein: CASSPWGDEQYF
CDR3 DNA: TGTGCCAGCAGCCCCTGGGGGGACGAGCAGTACTTC
J gene: TRBJ2-7
clone size: many
D gene: .
V gene: TRBV7-2

CDR3 protein: CASSYSGGGAYEQYF
CDR3 DNA: TGTGCCAGCAGCTACAGCGGGGGGGGGGCCTACGAGCAGTACTTC
J gene: TRBJ2-7
clone size: many
D gene: TRBD2
V gene: TRBV11-3

CDR3 protein: CASSQVKGGGTDTQYF
CDR3 DNA: TGTGCCAGCAGCCAAGTAAAGGGAGGAGGCACAGATACGCAGTATTTT
J gene: TRBJ2-3
clone size: many
D gene: .
V gene: TRBV3-1

CDR3 protein: CASSLQGLAGPDTQYF
CDR3 DNA: TGTGCCAGCAGCTTGCAGGGACTAGCGGGACCAGATACGCAGTATTTT
J gene: TRBJ2-3
clone size: .
D gene: TRBD2
V gene: TRBV5-6

CDR3 protein: CASRLGVPGKTYGYTF
CDR3 DNA: TGTGCCAGCCGACTAGGCGTACCAGGAAAGACCTATGGCTACACCTTC
J gene: TRBJ1-2
clone size: .
D gene: .
V gene: TRBV5-4

CDR3 protein: CASRPQGVETGELFF
CDR3 DNA: TGTGCCAGCAGGCCACAGGGCGTGGAAACCGGGGAGCTGTTTTTT
J gene: TRBJ2-2
clone size: many
D gene: .
V gene: TRBV12-3/TRBV12-4

CDR3 protein: CASGTLGTVSNQPQHF
CDR3 DNA: TGTGCCAGTGGGACCCTCGGGACAGTTAGCAATCAGCCCCAGCATTTT
J gene: TRBJ1-5
clone size: many
D gene: TRBD1
V gene: TRBV19

CDR3 protein: CASSLPDGLYERYF
CDR3 DNA: TGTGCCAGCAGCTTACCGGACGGACTCTACGAGCGGTACTTC
J gene: TRBJ2-7
clone size: once
D gene: .
V gene: TRBV7-9

CDR3 protein: CASTPLTANYGYTF
CDR3 DNA: TGTGCCAGCACCCCCCTGACAGCTAACTATGGCTACACCTTC
J gene: TRBJ1-2
clone size: many
D gene: .
V gene: TRBV6-5

CDR3 protein: CASSLVPGNTIYF
CDR3 DNA: TGTGCCAGCAGCTTAGTCCCTGGAAACACCATATATTTT
J gene: TRBJ1-3
clone size: many
D gene: .
V gene: TRBV7-2

CDR3 protein: CASSYGTGDTGELFF
CDR3 DNA: TGTGCCAGCAGTTACGGGACAGGGGACACCGGGGAGCTGTTTTTT
J gene: TRBJ2-2
clone size: many
D gene: TRBD1
V gene: TRBV6-5

CDR3 protein: CASSQDYGEQETQYF
CDR3 DNA: TGCGCCAGCAGCCAAGATTACGGGGAGCAAGAGACCCAGTACTTC
J gene: TRBJ2-5
clone size: many
D gene: .
V gene: TRBV4-3